These 32 T cell receptor beta chains were sequenced from one sample in a study of chemoradiotherapy in HPV16-positive cancers. Assay used: immunoSEQ multiplex PCR; TCRdb lists only in-frame clones, some missing. In the table there are 53,000 or so clones, about nine tenths of which are singletons. Sequenced here: blood, sampled from a patient who underwent chemoradiotherapy. These receptors were obtained from a human donor with HPV-associated anogenital cancer.

V usage is TRBV5-1 and J usage is TRBJ2-2; D ambiguous. Germline lookup yields CDR1 SGHRS and CDR2 YFSETQ. The CDR3 extends over 15 amino acids. Deletions cut 0 bases from V and 1 base from J, with 7 bases between. The CDR3 coding sequence is TGCGCCAGCAGCTTGGCAACTGGGAACACCGGGGAGCTGTTTTTT. Translated: CASSLATGNTGELFF.

V usage is TRBV9 and J usage is TRBJ2-3; the match to TRBD2 covers 7 bases. Trimming cost V 4 bases and J 3 bases; bases outside gene matches: 11. The germline V gene encodes CDR1 SGDLS and CDR2 YYNGEE. This CDR3 is 16 amino acids long. The CDR3 reads CASSPHPAGNTDTQYF. In nucleotides, the CDR3 is TGTGCCAGCAGCCCCCACCCAGCGGGAAATACAGATACGCAGTATTTT. The full variable domain, completed using reference TRBV9 and TRBJ2-3, is DSGVTQTPKHLITATGQRVTLRCSPRSGDLSVYWYQQSLDQGLQFLIQYYNGEERAKGNILERFSAQQFPDLHSELNLSSLELGDSALYFCASSPHPAGNTDTQYFGPGTRLTVL.

Worth noting for this clone: The junction and the germline gene differ at one end; a read error may be behind it. Other DNA sequences of this sample code for an identical CDR3. The chain links TRBV5-1 to TRBJ1-6; no firm D call. The CDR3 runs 14 residues. Looked up from germline, CDR1 is SGHRS and CDR2 is YFSETQ. The CDR3 nucleotides are TGTGCCAGCAGCTTCGAGACCGCCAATTCACCCCTCCACTTT. As protein: CASSFETANSPLHF.

Only one count was recorded for this clone. V usage is TRBV2 and J usage is TRBJ2-5; a possible D gene is TRBD2 (5 bases). The DNA end favors TRBJ2-7, so the J call may be wrong. The CDR3 is 17 amino acids. Per the germline V gene, CDR1 is SNHLY and CDR2 is FYNNEI. The CDR3 region is CASSEARAVKSSYEQYF. The DNA of the CDR3 is TGTGCCAGCAGTGAAGCGCGGGCCGTAAAGAGCTCCTACGAGCAGTACTTC.

The V call is TRBV14, the J call TRBJ1-6, with TRBD1 matching over 7 bases. Germline CDR1 SGHDN, CDR2 FVKESK. Unmatched junction bases numbered 9, after V lost 0 bases and J lost 10 bases. CDR3 length equals 16 residues. The CDR3 spells CASSQDLTGSRSPLHF. The CDR3 coding sequence is TGTGCCAGCAGCCAAGACCTGACAGGGTCACGGTCACCCCTCCACTTT. The full variable domain, with the rest looked up from reference TRBV14 and TRBJ1-6, is EAGVTQFPSHSVIEKGQTVTLRCDPISGHDNLYWYRRVMGKEIKFLLHFVKESKQDESGMPNNRFLAERTGGTYSTLKVQPAELEDSGVYFCASSQDLTGSRSPLHFGNGTRLTVT.

The rearrangement links TRBV6-8 to TRBJ2-5, with D possibly TRBD1 on 5 matching bases. V was trimmed by 7 bases and J by 0 bases, leaving 24 bases between them. The CDR3 is 18 amino acids. Germline lookup yields CDR1 MNHGY and CDR2 SAAAGT. CDR3 residues: CASTPDSARALYQETQYF. The CDR3 DNA is TGTGCCAGCACCCCAGACAGCGCGCGAGCCTTGTACCAAGAGACCCAGTACTTC.

V and J are TRBV7-8 and TRBJ2-5; unclear D gene. CDR3 length: 17 residues. Germline V gene data show CDR1 as SGHVS and CDR2 as FQNEAQ. V lost 2 bases and J lost 5, with 21 bases in between. The CDR3 DNA sequence: TGTGCCAGCAGCTTACTTGGCGGAAAGGTGGGATGGGAGACCCAGTACTTC. Its translation is CASSLLGGKVGWETQYF.

The gene calls are TRBV19 and TRBJ2-6; TRBD1 matches 7 bases. Germline loops: CDR1 LNHDA, CDR2 SQIVND (reference sequence). The CDR3 is 17 residues long. V shed 2 bases, J shed 0 bases, and the junction held 4 bases outside the gene matches. The CDR3 region has the DNA TGTGCCAGTAGTATATCCGGGACAGTCTCTGGGGCCAACGTCCTGACTTTC. This sequence encodes CASSISGTVSGANVLTF.

The chain recombines TRBV18 with TRBJ2-7; D is perhaps TRBD2 (6 bases). Trimming shortened V by 1 base and J by 0 bases, and 13 bases separated the two germline ends. The length of the CDR3 is 16 residues. Germline values: CDR1 KGHSH, CDR2 LQKENI. The CDR3 DNA is TGTGCCAGCTCACCACAGAGGACGGACTACTCCTACGAGCAGTACTTC. Its translation is CASSPQRTDYSYEQYF.

The rearrangement uses TRBV6-4 and TRBJ2-3; D call uncertain. V shed 4 bases and J shed 2 bases, with 7 bases lying between them. Germline V gives CDR1 MRHNA, CDR2 SNTAGT. There are 13 residues in the CDR3. The CDR3 spells CASSGDHTDTQYF. The CDR3 coding sequence is TGTGCCAGCAGTGGTGACCACACAGATACGCAGTATTTT.

The V call is TRBV29-1, the J call TRBJ2-3; 9 nucleotides agree with TRBD2. The germline V gene encodes CDR1 SQVTM and CDR2 ANQGSEA. The CDR3 is 15 residues long. The J segment lost 4 bases and the V segment lost 4 bases, leaving 9 bases of the junction unmatched. As DNA, the CDR3 is TGCAGCGTTGCCGGAGGTAGCGGGAGTCCAGATACGCAGTATTTT. Translating gives CSVAGGSGSPDTQYF.

The count of this clone is one. This chain links TRBV7-9 with TRBJ1-1, with 8 bases that match TRBD1. The junction had 8 bases not matched to a gene; V was cut back by 7 bases and J by 1 base. Per the germline V gene, CDR1 is SEHNR and CDR2 is FQNEAQ (reference sequence). CDR3 size: 15 residues. The CDR3 nucleotides read TGTGCCAGCACCGATTCAGACAGGGGGAACACTGAAGCTTTCTTT. It encodes CASTDSDRGNTEAFF.

The V call is TRBV6-5, the J call TRBJ2-5; 11 bases line up with TRBD2. The CDR3 totals 15 residues. The trim removed 6 bases at V and 5 bases at J, leaving 8 bases unmatched. In germline, CDR1 is MNHEY, CDR2 SVGAGI. The CDR3 DNA sequence: TGTGCCAGCAGCCCTAGCGGGGGGCCAGGGGAGACCCAGTACTTC. Translated: CASSPSGGPGETQYF.

This clone appeared once. This sequence joins TRBV18 and TRBJ2-5; D remains ambiguous. CDR3 size: 12 residues. CDR1 is KGHSH and CDR2 is LQKENI in the germline V gene. Trimming pared 0 bases from V and 5 bases from J, leaving 4 bases between. CDR3 sequence: CASSPPGETQYF. In DNA, the CDR3 is TGTGCCAGCTCACCACCGGGTGAGACCCAGTACTTC. The full variable domain, its missing parts supplied by reference TRBV18 and TRBJ2-5, is NAGVMQNPRHLVRRRGQEARLRCSPMKGHSHVYWYRQLPEEGLKFMVYLQKENIIDESGMPKERFSAEFPKEGPSILRIQQVVRGDSAAYFCASSPPGETQYFGPGTRLLVL.

Only one count was recorded for this clone. J is TRBJ1-2 and V is TRBV9; TRBD1 matches 10 bases. The CDR3 sequence is 14 residues long. Germline lookup yields CDR1 SGDLS and CDR2 YYNGEE. V was clipped by 2 bases and J by 4 bases; unmatched bases: 2. CDR3 in DNA: TGTGCCAGCAGCGTCGGGGACAGGGGCTATGGCTACACCTTC. Translating it yields CASSVGDRGYGYTF.

The chain couples TRBV19 to TRBJ1-5; a weak D match, TRBD1 (6 bases). V was clipped by 3 bases and J by 0 bases, with 12 bases between them. The V gene's germline CDR1 is LNHDA and CDR2 SQIVND (reference sequence). The CDR3 runs to 16 residues. The chain's CDR3 is CASSIGQSYSNQPQHF. In nucleotides, the CDR3 is TGTGCCAGTAGTATTGGACAGTCCTATAGCAATCAGCCCCAGCATTTT.

This sequence joins TRBV5-1 and TRBJ2-1, with 10 positions matching TRBD2. The germline CDR1 and CDR2 sequences are SGHRS and YFSETQ. V lost 4 bases and J lost 0; bases outside the gene matches: 4. This CDR3 is 16 amino acids long. In DNA form, the CDR3 reads TGCGCCAGCAGCGTAGCGGGGGGTCACTCCTACAATGAGCAGTTCTTC. Residues: CASSVAGGHSYNEQFF.

J is TRBJ2-1 and V is TRBV6-1; unclear D gene. Trimming cost V 3 bases and J 6 bases, with 12 bases left between them. In germline, CDR1 is MNHNS, CDR2 SASEGT. This CDR3 contains 14 residues. The CDR3 loop is CASSDGRLGNEQFF. The CDR3 coding sequence is TGTGCCAGCAGTGATGGGCGCCTCGGCAATGAGCAGTTCTTC.

V usage is TRBV2 and J usage is TRBJ2-1; D is uncertain. The CDR3 extends over 12 amino acids. CDR1 SNHLY and CDR2 FYNNEI come from the germline V gene. Trimming removed 6 bases at V and 7 bases at J, with 10 bases between. The CDR3 region is CASRPITNEQFF. Written as DNA, the CDR3 is TGTGCCAGCAGACCCATTACTAATGAGCAGTTCTTC.

This rearrangement joins TRBV10-3 to TRBJ2-3, with 14 bases fitting TRBD2. The germline CDR1 and CDR2 sequences are ENHRY and SYGVKD. The CDR3 is 15 amino acids. V shed 0 bases, J shed 8 bases, and the junction held 1 base outside the gene matches. CDR3 in amino acids: CAISESGLAGATQYF. The CDR3 nucleotides are TGTGCCATCAGTGAGTCGGGACTAGCGGGAGCTACGCAGTATTTT.

The chain has TRBV19 and TRBJ2-7; TRBD1 aligns across 12 bases. V was clipped by 5 bases and J by 4 bases; unmatched bases: 9. The length of the CDR3 is 16 residues. Germline CDR1 reads LNHDA; CDR2 reads SQIVND (reference sequence). The CDR3 DNA follows: TGTGCCAGTAGTCCCCGGGACAGGGGGCTACCTTACGAGCAGTACTTC. Translation: CASSPRDRGLPYEQYF.

The V gene is TRBV19, the J gene TRBJ1-3; D gene unclear. The CDR3 has 15 residues. Trimming cost V 3 bases and J 0 bases, with 9 bases left between them. The germline gives CDR1 LNHDA, CDR2 SQIVND (reference sequence). The CDR3 DNA is TGTGCCAGTAGTATTGCCGATACCTCTGGAAACACCATATATTTT. Its translation: CASSIADTSGNTIYF.

The genes are TRBV7-9 and TRBJ2-3; no reliable D call. Germline CDR1 reads SEHNR; CDR2 reads FQNEAQ (reference sequence). Trimming shortened V by 6 bases and J by 2 bases, and 18 bases separated the two germline ends. There are 16 residues in the CDR3. The CDR3 region is CASSRLIQRDTDTQYF. CDR3 sequence (DNA): TGTGCCAGCAGTCGTCTGATACAACGAGACACAGATACGCAGTATTTT.

V usage is TRBV14 and J usage is TRBJ1-5; 8 positions match TRBD1. This CDR3 has 16 amino acids. The junction had 6 bases not matched to a gene; V was cut back by 3 bases and J by 2 bases. Germline V CDR1 and CDR2: SGHDN, FVKESK. CDR3: CASSHVDRGGNQPQHF. Written as DNA, the CDR3 is TGTGCCAGCAGCCATGTCGACAGGGGCGGCAATCAGCCCCAGCATTTT. The full variable domain, completed using reference TRBV14 and TRBJ1-5, is EAGVTQFPSHSVIEKGQTVTLRCDPISGHDNLYWYRRVMGKEIKFLLHFVKESKQDESGMPNNRFLAERTGGTYSTLKVQPAELEDSGVYFCASSHVDRGGNQPQHFGDGTRLSIL.

The chain recombines TRBV10-2 with TRBJ2-7; D unresolved. V was shortened by 6 bases and J by 0 bases, with 6 bases between the two germline ends. There are 12 residues in the CDR3. From germline, CDR1 is WSHSY and CDR2 SAAADI. CDR3 nucleotide sequence: TGCGCCAGCAGGGACGTCTCCTACGAGCAGTACTTC. It is translated as CASRDVSYEQYF.

The chain joins TRBV25-1 to TRBJ1-4; TRBD1 might be the D (6 bases). Per the germline V gene, CDR1 is MGHDK and CDR2 is SYGVNS. The CDR3 consists of 14 residues. Trimming left V 4 bases short and J 5 bases short, with 11 bases between. CDR3 bases: TGTGCCAGCAGTGGTGGGACACTAAATGAAAAACTGTTTTTT. It yields the protein CASSGGTLNEKLFF.

In its sample, this clone was seen a few times. The chain recombines TRBV11-2 with TRBJ2-7; TRBD1 agrees at 10 bases. Germline V lookup: CDR1 SGHAT, CDR2 FQNNGV. CDR3 length: 17 residues. V trimming: 4 bases; J trimming: 0 bases; junction bases outside the gene matches: 9. The CDR3 region is CASSSLRDRGLSYEQYF. The CDR3 coding sequence is TGTGCCAGCAGCTCGCTCCGGGACAGGGGCCTCTCCTACGAGCAGTACTTC.

The CDR3 reads CSVAVGVRQPQHF. The CDR3 DNA reads as TGCAGCGTTGCGGTTGGGGTACGGCAGCCCCAGCATTTT. The chain joins TRBV29-1 to TRBJ1-5; D not certain. Germline V CDR1 and CDR2: SQVTM, ANQGSEA. The CDR3 covers 13 residues. Trimming removed 4 bases at V and 7 bases at J, with 14 bases between.

This chain uses TRBV29-1 with TRBJ1-2; TRBD1 is a possible D gene (6 bases). This CDR3 is 11 amino acids long. Germline V gives CDR1 SQVTM, CDR2 ANQGSEA. The V end was cut by 4 bases, the J end by 7 bases, with 10 bases between. The CDR3 DNA follows: TGCAGCGTTGCAGGGGTGAGTGGCTACACCTTC. Encoded protein: CSVAGVSGYTF. The complete variable domain, with remaining parts taken from reference TRBV29-1 and TRBJ1-2, reads SAVISQKPSRDICQRGTSLTIQCQVDSQVTMMFWYRQQPGQSLTLIATANQGSEATYESGFVIDKFPISRPNLTFSTLTVSNMSPEDSSIYLCSVAGVSGYTFGSGTRLTVV.

As DNA, the CDR3 is TGTGCCTGGAGTGAATCGGAGATTCGGGGTGAAAAACTGTTTTTT. This encodes CAWSESEIRGEKLFF. V usage is TRBV30 and J usage is TRBJ1-4, with D unresolved. Germline assignment: CDR1 GTSNPN and CDR2 SVGIG (reference sequence). CDR3 size: 15 residues. V was cut by 1 base and J by 7 bases, with 16 bases left in between.

The J gene is TRBJ2-3, the V gene TRBV7-9, with a possible D match to TRBD1 (5 bases). Germline values: CDR1 SEHNR, CDR2 FQNEAQ (reference sequence). This CDR3 has 12 residues. The V gene lost 1 base and the J gene lost 6 bases, with 5 bases spanning the gap. CDR3 residues: CASSLEGDTQYF. The CDR3 DNA reads TGTGCCAGCAGCTTAGAGGGGGATACGCAGTATTTT.

V usage is TRBV11-3 and J usage is TRBJ1-1, with D perhaps TRBD1 (5 bases). V was trimmed by 5 bases and J by 6 bases, leaving 13 bases between them. The length of the CDR3 is 13 residues. Looked up from germline, CDR1 is SGHNT and CDR2 is YENEEA. In DNA form, the CDR3 reads TGTGCCAGCAGCATGATAAGGGGCGCTGAAGCTTTCTTT. Translating gives CASSMIRGAEAFF.